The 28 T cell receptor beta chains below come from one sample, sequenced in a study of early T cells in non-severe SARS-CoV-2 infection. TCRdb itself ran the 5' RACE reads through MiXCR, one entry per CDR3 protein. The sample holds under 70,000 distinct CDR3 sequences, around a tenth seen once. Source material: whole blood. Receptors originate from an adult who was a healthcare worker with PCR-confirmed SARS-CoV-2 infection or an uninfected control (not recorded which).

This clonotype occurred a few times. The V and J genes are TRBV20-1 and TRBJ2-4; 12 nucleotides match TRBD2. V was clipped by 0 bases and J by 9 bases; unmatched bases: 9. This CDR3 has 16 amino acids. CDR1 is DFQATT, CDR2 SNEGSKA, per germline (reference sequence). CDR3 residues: CSARDGASGRASIQYF. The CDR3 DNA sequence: TGCAGTGCTAGAGATGGCGCTAGCGGGAGGGCCAGCATTCAGTACTTC.

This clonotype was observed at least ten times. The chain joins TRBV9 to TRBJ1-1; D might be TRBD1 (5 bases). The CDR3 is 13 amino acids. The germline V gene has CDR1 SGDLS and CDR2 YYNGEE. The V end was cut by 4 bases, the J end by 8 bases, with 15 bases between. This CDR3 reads CASSSRGSGEAFF. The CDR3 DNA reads TGTGCCAGCAGCTCACGGGGGTCGGGAGAAGCTTTCTTT.

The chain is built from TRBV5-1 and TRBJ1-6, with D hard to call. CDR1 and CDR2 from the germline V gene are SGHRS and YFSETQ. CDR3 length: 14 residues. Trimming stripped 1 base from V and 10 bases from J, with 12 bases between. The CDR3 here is CASSLLGFGSPLHF. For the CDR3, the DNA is TGCGCCAGCAGCTTGCTGGGGTTTGGCTCACCCCTCCACTTT.

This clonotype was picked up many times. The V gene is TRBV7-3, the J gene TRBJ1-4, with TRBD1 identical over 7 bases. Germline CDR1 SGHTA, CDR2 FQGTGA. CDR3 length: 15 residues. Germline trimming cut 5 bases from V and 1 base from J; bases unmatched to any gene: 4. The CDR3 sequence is CASSPGTVTNEKLFF. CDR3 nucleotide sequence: TGTGCCAGCAGCCCCGGGACAGTAACTAATGAAAAACTGTTTTTT. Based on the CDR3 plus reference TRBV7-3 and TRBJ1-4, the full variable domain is GAGVSQTPSNKVTEKGKYVELRCDPISGHTALYWYRQSLGQGPEFLIYFQGTGAADDSGLPNDRFFAVRPEGSVSTLKIQRTERGDSAVYLCASSPGTVTNEKLFFGSGTQLSVL.

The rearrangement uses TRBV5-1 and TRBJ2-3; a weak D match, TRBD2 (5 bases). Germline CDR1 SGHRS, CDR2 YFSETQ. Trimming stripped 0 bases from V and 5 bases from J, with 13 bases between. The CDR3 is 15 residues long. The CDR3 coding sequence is TGCGCCAGCAGCTTGGACTACCTCCGGGGAGATACGCAGTATTTT. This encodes CASSLDYLRGDTQYF.

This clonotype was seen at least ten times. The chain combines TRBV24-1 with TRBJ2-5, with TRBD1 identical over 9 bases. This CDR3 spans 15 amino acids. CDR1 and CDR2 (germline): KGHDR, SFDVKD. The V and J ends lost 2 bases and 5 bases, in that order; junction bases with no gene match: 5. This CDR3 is CATSDYGTGRETQYF. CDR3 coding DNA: TGTGCCACCAGTGATTACGGGACAGGGAGGGAGACCCAGTACTTC.

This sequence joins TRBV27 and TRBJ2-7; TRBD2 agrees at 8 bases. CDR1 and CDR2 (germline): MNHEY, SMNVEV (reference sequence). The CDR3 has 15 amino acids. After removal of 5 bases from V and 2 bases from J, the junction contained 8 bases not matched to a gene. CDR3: CASSLRAGGTYEQYF. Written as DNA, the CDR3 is TGTGCCAGCAGTCTCCGGGCGGGAGGTACCTACGAGCAGTACTTC.

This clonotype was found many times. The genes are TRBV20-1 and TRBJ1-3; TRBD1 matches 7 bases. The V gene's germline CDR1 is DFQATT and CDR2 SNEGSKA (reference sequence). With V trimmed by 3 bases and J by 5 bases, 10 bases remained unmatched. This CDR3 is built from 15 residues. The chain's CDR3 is CSARRGDRDRNTIYF. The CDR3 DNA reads TGCAGTGCTAGGAGAGGAGACAGGGATAGAAACACCATATATTTT.

The CDR3 nucleotides read TGCGCCAGCAGCCCAAGGACTAGCGGTAACAATGAGCAGTTCTTC. This codes for CASSPRTSGNNEQFF. The J gene is TRBJ2-1, the V gene TRBV10-2; TRBD2 matches at 10 bases. The CDR3 covers 15 residues. The V gene end was trimmed by 6 bases and the J gene end by 5 bases; junction bases not matched to a gene: 7. Germline CDR1 WSHSY, CDR2 SAAADI.

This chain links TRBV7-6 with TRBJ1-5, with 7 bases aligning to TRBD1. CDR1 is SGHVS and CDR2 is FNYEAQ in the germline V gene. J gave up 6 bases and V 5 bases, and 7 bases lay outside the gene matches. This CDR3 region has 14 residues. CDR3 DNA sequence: TGTGCCAGCAGCCCGCGACAGGGAGGTCAGCCCCAGCATTTT. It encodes CASSPRQGGQPQHF.

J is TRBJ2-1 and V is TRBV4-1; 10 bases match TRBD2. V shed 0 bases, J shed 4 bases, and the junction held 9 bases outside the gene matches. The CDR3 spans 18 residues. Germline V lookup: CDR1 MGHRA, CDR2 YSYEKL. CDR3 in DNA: TGCGCCAGCAGCCAAGACCCTTCACTAGCGGGAAGGTACAATGAGCAGTTCTTC. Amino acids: CASSQDPSLAGRYNEQFF.

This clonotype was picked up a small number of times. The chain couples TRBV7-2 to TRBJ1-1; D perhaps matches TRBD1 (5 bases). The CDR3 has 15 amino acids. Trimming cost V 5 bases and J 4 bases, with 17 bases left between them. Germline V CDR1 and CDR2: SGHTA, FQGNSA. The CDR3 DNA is TGTGCCAGCAGCCCTAGCGGGCCGGGGGGCACTGAAGCTTTCTTT. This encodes CASSPSGPGGTEAFF. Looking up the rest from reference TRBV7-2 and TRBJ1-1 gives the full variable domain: GAGVSQSPSNKVTEKGKDVELRCDPISGHTALYWYRQSLGQGLEFLIYFQGNSAPDKSGLPSDRFSAERTGGSVSTLTIQRTQQEDSAVYLCASSPSGPGGTEAFFGQGTRLTVV.

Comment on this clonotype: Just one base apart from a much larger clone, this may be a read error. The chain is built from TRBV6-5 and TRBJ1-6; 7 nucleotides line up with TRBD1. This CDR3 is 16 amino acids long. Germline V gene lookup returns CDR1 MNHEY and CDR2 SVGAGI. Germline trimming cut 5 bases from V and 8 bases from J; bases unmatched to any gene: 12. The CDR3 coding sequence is TGTGCCAGCAGTCCACAGGGGACGCTTCTTGATTCACCCCTCCACTTT. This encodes CASSPQGTLLDSPLHF.

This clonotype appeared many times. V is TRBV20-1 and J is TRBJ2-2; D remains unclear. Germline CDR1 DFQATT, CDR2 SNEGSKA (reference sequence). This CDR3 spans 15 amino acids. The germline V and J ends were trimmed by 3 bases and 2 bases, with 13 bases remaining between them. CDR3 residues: CSASRATTNTGELFF. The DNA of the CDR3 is TGCAGTGCTAGCCGAGCGACAACTAACACCGGGGAGCTGTTTTTT.

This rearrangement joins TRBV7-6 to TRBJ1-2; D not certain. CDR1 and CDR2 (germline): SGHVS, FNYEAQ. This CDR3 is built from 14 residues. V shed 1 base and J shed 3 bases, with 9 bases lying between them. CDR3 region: CASSLGGSDYGYTF. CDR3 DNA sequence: TGTGCCAGCAGCTTAGGAGGCAGCGACTATGGCTACACCTTC.

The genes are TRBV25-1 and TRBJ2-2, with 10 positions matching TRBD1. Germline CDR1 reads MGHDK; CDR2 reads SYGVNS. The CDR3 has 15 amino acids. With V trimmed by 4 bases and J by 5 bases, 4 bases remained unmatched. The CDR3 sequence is CASSVGTGVTGELFF. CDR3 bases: TGTGCCAGCAGTGTAGGGACAGGGGTTACCGGGGAGCTGTTTTTT.

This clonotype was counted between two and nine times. The CDR3 nucleotides are TGCGCCAGCTGGACTAGCGGGGGTTACCAAGAGACCCAGTACTTC. Its translation: CASWTSGGYQETQYF. The chain recombines TRBV10-2 with TRBJ2-5; 13 positions match TRBD2. Germline trimming cut 8 bases from V and 0 bases from J; bases unmatched to any gene: 3. CDR1 and CDR2 (germline): WSHSY, SAAADI. The CDR3 totals 15 residues.

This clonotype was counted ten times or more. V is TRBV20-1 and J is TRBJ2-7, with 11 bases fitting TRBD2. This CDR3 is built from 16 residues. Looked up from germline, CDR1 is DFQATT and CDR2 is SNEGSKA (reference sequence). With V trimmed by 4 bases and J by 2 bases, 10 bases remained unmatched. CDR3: CSAKPPTSGKAYEQYF. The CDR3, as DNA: TGCAGTGCTAAGCCACCGACTAGCGGGAAGGCCTACGAGCAGTACTTC.

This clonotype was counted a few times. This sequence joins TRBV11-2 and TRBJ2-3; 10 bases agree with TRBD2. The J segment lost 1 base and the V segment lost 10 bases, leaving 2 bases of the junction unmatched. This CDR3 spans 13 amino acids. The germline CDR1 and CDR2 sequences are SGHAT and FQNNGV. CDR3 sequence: CATGTSGTDTQYF. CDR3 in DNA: TGTGCCACCGGGACTAGCGGCACAGATACGCAGTATTTT.

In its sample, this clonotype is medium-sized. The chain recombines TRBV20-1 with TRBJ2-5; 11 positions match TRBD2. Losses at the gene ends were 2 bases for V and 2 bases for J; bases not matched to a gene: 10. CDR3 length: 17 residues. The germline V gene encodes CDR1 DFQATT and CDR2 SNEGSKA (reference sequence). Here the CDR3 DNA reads TGCAGTGCTAGAACCCCCGGGACTAGCGGAATGCAAGAGACCCAGTACTTC. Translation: CSARTPGTSGMQETQYF.

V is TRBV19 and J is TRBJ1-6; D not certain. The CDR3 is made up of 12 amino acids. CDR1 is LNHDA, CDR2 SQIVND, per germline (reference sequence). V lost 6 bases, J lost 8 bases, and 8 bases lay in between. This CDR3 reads CASSDGYSPLHF. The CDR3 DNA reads TGTGCCAGTAGCGACGGTTATTCACCCCTCCACTTT.

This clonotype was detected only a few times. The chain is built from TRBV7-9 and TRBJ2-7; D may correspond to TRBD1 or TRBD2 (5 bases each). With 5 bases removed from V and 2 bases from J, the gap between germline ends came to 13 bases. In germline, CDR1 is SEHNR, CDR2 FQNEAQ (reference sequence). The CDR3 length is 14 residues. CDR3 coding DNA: TGTGCCAGCAGCCTAGAGGGACCGGCCTACGAGCAGTACTTC. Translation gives CASSLEGPAYEQYF. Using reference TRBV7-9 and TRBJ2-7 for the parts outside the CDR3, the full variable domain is DTGVSQNPRHKITKRGQNVTFRCDPISEHNRLYWYRQTLGQGPEFLTYFQNEAQLEKSRLLSDRFSAERPKGSFSTLEIQRTEQGDSAMYLCASSLEGPAYEQYFGPGTRLTVT.

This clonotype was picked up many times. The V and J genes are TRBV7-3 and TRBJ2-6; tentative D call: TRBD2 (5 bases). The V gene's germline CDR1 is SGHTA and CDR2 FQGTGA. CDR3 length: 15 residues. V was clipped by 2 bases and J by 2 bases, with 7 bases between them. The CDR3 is CASSLGGPGANVLTF. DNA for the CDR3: TGTGCCAGCAGCTTAGGAGGACCTGGGGCCAACGTCCTGACTTTC.

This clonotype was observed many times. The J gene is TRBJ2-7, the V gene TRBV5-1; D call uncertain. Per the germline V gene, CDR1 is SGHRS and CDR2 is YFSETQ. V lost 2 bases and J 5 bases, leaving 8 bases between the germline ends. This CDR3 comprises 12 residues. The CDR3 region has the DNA TGCGCCAGCAGCTTTAACCGGAACGAGCAGTACTTC. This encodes CASSFNRNEQYF.

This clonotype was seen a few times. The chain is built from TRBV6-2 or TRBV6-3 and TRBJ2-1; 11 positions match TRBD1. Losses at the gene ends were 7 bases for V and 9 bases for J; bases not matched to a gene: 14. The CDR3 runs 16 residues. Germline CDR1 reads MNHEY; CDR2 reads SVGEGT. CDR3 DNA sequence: TGTGCCAGCACTGTAACCGGGACAGGGGGACTAGGTGAGCAGTTCTTC. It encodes CASTVTGTGGLGEQFF.

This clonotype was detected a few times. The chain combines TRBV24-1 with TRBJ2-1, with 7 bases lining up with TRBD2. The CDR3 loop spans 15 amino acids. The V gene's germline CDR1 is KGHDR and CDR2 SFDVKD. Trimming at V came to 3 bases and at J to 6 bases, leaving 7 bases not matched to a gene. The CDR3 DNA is TGTGCCACCAGTGATAGTAGGACTAGGAGCAATGAGCAGTTCTTC. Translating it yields CATSDSRTRSNEQFF.

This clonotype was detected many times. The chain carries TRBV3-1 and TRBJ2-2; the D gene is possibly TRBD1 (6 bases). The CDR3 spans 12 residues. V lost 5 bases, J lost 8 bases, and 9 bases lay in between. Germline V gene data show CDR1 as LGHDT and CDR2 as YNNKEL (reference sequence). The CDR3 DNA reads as TGTGCCAGCAGCTACAGGGAAGGGGAGCTGTTTTTT. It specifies CASSYREGELFF.

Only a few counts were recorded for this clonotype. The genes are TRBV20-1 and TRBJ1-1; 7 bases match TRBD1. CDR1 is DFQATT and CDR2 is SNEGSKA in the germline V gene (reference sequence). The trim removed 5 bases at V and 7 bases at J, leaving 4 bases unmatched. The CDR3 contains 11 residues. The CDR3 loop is CSAGGTVEAFF. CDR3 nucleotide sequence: TGCAGTGCTGGCGGGACAGTTGAAGCTTTCTTT.